This passage covers 17 T cell receptor beta chains from one sample sequenced in a study of monozygotic twins with inflammatory bowel disease (dated by TCRdb to the late 2010s). The library relied on 5' RACE. TCRdb records Illumina HiSeq 2500 as the sequencer. Reads reprocessed by TCRdb are summarized as one entry per CDR3 protein sequence, and DNA is absent. The sample table gives 110,000 to 150,000 distinct CDR3 sequences. In total, the top ten clones hold 1% to 1.5% of the sample. The sequencing sample was made of blood. The receptors derive from a human donor with ulcerative colitis or Crohn's disease, or a healthy co-twin of an affected twin (not recorded which).

The chain combines TRBV12-3 or TRBV12-4 with TRBJ2-7; the TCRdb D gene call, TRBD2, has no DNA to confirm it. The CDR3 extends over 15 amino acids. The chain's CDR3 is CASSLTRSGAYEQYF.

The chain is built from TRBV6-1 and TRBJ1-6. Germline values: CDR1 MNHNS, CDR2 SASEGT. CDR3 size: 15 residues. CDR3 loop: CASSEIGLDGSPLHF.

V gene TRBV19 combines with J gene TRBJ1-2. Looked up from germline, CDR1 is LNHDA and CDR2 is SQIVND (reference sequence). The CDR3 is 13 amino acids. The CDR3 protein is CASRDRANYGYTF.

This chain joins TRBV19 and TRBJ1-5; TCRdb outputs TRBD1, but without DNA this stays unchecked. This CDR3 comprises 14 residues. Germline CDR1 LNHDA, CDR2 SQIVND (reference sequence). The CDR3 region is CASTKDRGYQPQHF.

The gene calls are TRBV10-2 and TRBJ1-5; TCRdb proposes TRBD1, but this gene call is untestable without DNA. The CDR3 is 15 amino acids. Germline CDR1 and CDR2: WSHSY and SAAADI. The CDR3 sequence: CASSDMGRSNQPQHF.

V gene TRBV19 combines with J gene TRBJ2-7. The germline V gene encodes CDR1 LNHDA and CDR2 SQIVND (reference sequence). The length of the CDR3 is 15 residues. The CDR3 sequence is CASSPQEREYYEQYF. Drawing the rest from reference TRBV19 and TRBJ2-7, the complete variable domain is DGGITQSPKYLFRKEGQNVTLSCEQNLNHDAMYWYRQDPGQGLRLIYYSQIVNDFQKGDIAEGYSVSREKKESFPLTVTSAQKNPTAFYLCASSPQEREYYEQYFGPGTRLTVT.

The rearrangement joins TRBV5-1 to TRBJ2-2; TCRdb's assignment of TRBD1 cannot be checked, as there is no DNA. CDR1 is SGHRS, CDR2 YFSETQ, per germline. The CDR3 extends over 16 amino acids. The CDR3 is CASSFSGTGNTGELFF.

The V and J genes are TRBV6-2 or TRBV6-3 and TRBJ2-5; TCRdb calls TRBD1, which cannot be checked without DNA. CDR1 MNHEY and CDR2 SVGEGT come from the germline V gene. The CDR3 consists of 14 residues. The CDR3 here is CATGQGGNVETQYF.

V is TRBV5-1 and J is TRBJ2-3; as DNA is missing, the TRBD2 call by TCRdb cannot be tested. The CDR3 sequence is 16 residues long. CDR1 is SGHRS and CDR2 is YFSETQ in the germline V gene. CDR3 region: CASSLIKRAETDTQYF.

V usage is TRBV18 and J usage is TRBJ1-2; there is no DNA to check the TCRdb D call of TRBD1. This CDR3 spans 14 amino acids. Per the germline V gene, CDR1 is KGHSH and CDR2 is LQKENI. CDR3 region: CASSRQWDRGGYTF.

This chain links TRBV5-1 with TRBJ2-3; TCRdb reports TRBD2, a call that lacks DNA to check it against. CDR1 SGHRS and CDR2 YFSETQ come from the germline V gene. The CDR3 has 15 amino acids. The CDR3 here is CASSLEEGNTDTQYF.

The rearrangement joins TRBV18 to TRBJ2-1; TCRdb's D gene call, TRBD1, goes unchecked for lack of DNA. Germline-derived CDR1 and CDR2 are KGHSH and LQKENI. The CDR3 sequence is 15 residues long. The CDR3 reads CASSPTVPPYNEQFF.

The chain links TRBV7-2 to TRBJ2-5; TCRdb returns TRBD1, unconfirmable since there is no DNA. Germline CDR1 and CDR2: SGHTA and FQGNSA. CDR3 length: 14 amino acids. The CDR3 sequence: CASSLDSGRETQYF.

V gene TRBV28 combines with J gene TRBJ1-1. Germline V gives CDR1 MDHEN, CDR2 SYDVKM. The CDR3 loop spans 13 amino acids. This CDR3 is CASRPSGRTEAFF.

V is TRBV4-1 and J is TRBJ1-3. The germline CDR1 and CDR2 sequences are MGHRA and YSYEKL. The CDR3 loop spans 16 amino acids. The CDR3: CASSQFEGNSGNTIYF.

The V call is TRBV5-6, the J call TRBJ2-1; TCRdb indicates TRBD1, and absent DNA this call remains unverified. CDR1 is SGHDT, CDR2 YYEEEE, per germline. This CDR3 contains 14 residues. The CDR3 sequence: CASNPRTGSNEQFF.

This sequence joins TRBV5-1 and TRBJ1-2; TCRdb's D gene call, TRBD1, goes unchecked for lack of DNA. The CDR3 covers 13 residues. The germline V gene encodes CDR1 SGHRS and CDR2 YFSETQ. CDR3 residues: CASSHGTNYGYTF.